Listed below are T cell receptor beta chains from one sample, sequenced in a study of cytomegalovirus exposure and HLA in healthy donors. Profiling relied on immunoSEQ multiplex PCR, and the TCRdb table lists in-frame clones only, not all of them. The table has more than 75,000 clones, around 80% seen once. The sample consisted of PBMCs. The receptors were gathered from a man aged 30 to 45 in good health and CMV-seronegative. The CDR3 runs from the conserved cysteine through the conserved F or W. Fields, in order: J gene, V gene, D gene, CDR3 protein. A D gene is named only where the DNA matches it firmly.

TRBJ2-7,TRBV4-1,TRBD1,CASSYRDRGYEQYF
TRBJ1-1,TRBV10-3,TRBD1,CATGDRLNTEAFF
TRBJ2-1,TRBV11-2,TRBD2,CASQRGAGVNEQFF
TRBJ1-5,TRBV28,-,CASMEIDQPQHF
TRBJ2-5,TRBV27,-,CASIDSWVHRETQYF
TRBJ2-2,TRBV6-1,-,CASSGGTDHPELFF
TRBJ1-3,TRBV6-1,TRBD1,CASRRTGSGNTIYF
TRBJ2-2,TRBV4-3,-,CASSQLASQGELFF
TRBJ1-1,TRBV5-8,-,CASSGREWSRTEAFF
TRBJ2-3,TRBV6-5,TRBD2,CASRTGLGVDTQYF
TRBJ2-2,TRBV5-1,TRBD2,CASSSSGRNTGELFF
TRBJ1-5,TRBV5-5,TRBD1,CASSLTGGNQPQHF
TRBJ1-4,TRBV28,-,CASSSYRLFDEKLFF
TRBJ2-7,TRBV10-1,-,CASSESGIYEQYF
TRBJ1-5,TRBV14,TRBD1,CASSPGQGNQPQHF
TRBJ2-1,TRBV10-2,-,CASSKERDNEQFF
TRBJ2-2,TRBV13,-,CASKPRWLGANGELFF
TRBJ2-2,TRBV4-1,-,CASSQDGGGPGELFF
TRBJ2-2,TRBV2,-,CASSPQTTNTGELFF
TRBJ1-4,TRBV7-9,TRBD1,CASSFRQGGSTNEKLFF
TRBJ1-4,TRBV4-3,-,CASSQDQGGGKLFF
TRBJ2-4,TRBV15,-,CATSRAWAAKNIQYF
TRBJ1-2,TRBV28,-,CASTTPGVRGYTF
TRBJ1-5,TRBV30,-,CAWGRDTIQPQHF
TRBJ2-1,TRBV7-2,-,CASSALRDNEQFF
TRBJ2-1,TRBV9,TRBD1,CASSVRDRAYNEQFF
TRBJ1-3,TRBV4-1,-,CASSQDDYFSGNTIYF
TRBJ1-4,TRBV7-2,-,CASSFGTPNEKLFF
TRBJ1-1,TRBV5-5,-,CASRVWSRGVMNTEAFF
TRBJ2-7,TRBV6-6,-,CASSYSTPQAHEQYF
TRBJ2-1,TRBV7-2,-,CASSPTRGNEQFF
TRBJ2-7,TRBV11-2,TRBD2,CASSLDLLAGGYEQYF
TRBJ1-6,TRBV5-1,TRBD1,CASSWTGGNSPLHF
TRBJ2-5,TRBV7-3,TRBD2,CASSSLAGGETQYF
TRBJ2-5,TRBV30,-,CAWSVYSRAETQYF
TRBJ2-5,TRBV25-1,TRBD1,CASSGKPGQVKETQYF
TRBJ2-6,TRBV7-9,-,CASSGPGGRIGANVLTF
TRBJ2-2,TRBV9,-,CASSVGERGTGELFF